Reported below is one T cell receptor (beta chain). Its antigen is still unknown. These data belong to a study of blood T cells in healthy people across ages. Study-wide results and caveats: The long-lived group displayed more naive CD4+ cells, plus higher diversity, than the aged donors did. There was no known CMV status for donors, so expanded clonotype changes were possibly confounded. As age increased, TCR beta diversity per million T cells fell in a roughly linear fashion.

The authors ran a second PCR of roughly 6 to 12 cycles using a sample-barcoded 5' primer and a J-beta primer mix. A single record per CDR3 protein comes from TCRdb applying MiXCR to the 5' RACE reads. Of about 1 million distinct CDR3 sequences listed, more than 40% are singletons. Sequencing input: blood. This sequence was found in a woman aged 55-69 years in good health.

CDR3 sequence reads: CASSQRTSGSRETQYF. CDR3 coding DNA: TGTGCCAGCAGCCAAAGGACTAGCGGGAGTCGAGAGACCCAGTACTTC. V usage is TRBV6-5 and J usage is TRBJ2-7; 13 bases agree with TRBD2. The last part of the DNA fits TRBJ2-5 better; the J call may be wrong. The CDR3 length is 16 residues. Germline V gene lookup returns CDR1 MNHEY and CDR2 SVGAGI.